A single sample is the source of the 25 T cell receptor beta chains below, sequenced in a study of shared T cell receptors in the human thymus. TCRdb keeps only in-frame clones here, not all; method: immunoSEQ multiplex PCR. Found here are around 730,000 clones, approximately 83% of them singletons; the top ten hold under 0.012%. These records were also assigned to another study, of human thymus T cells.

Source material: thymocytes. These receptors all come from a girl in the first two years of life with a congenital heart defect.

V usage is TRBV6-6 and J usage is TRBJ2-2, with 7 bases that match TRBD1. V was pared by 5 bases and J by 3 bases, with 6 bases of the junction left unmatched. The germline V gene has CDR1 MNHNY and CDR2 SVGAGI (reference sequence). The CDR3 sequence is 15 residues long. In nucleotides, the CDR3 is TGTGCCAGCAGTAGAGGGACAGAGGACACCGGGGAGCTGTTTTTT. Translating it yields CASSRGTEDTGELFF.

The rearrangement uses TRBV28 and TRBJ1-2, with D tentatively TRBD1 (5 bases). The germline gives CDR1 MDHEN, CDR2 SYDVKM. V lost 2 bases, J lost 4 bases, and 8 bases lay in between. The CDR3 length is 13 residues. The CDR3 loop reads CASSLQGGYGYTF. The CDR3 bases are TGTGCCAGCAGTTTACAGGGAGGCTATGGCTACACCTTC.

The chain uses TRBV5-5 and TRBJ2-5; 12 nucleotides align to TRBD2. This CDR3 has 17 amino acids. Losses at the gene ends were 2 bases for V and 0 bases for J; bases not matched to a gene: 5. Germline V CDR1 and CDR2: SGHKS, YYEKEE (reference sequence). CDR3 sequence (DNA): TGTGCCAGCAGCTTAAGAGGACTAGCGGGGTACCAAGAGACCCAGTACTTC. It codes for CASSLRGLAGYQETQYF.

V is TRBV6-5 and J is TRBJ1-6; D is unresolved. The CDR3 has 16 amino acids. V shed 3 bases and J shed 1 base, with 10 bases lying between them. CDR1 is MNHEY and CDR2 is SVGAGI in the germline V gene. CDR3 region: CASSYRTGSYNSPLHF. The CDR3 nucleotides are TGTGCCAGCAGTTATAGAACTGGTTCCTATAATTCACCCCTCCACTTT.

The chain is built from TRBV7-9 and TRBJ2-7; possibly TRBD2 for D (6 bases). Trimming pared 5 bases from V and 0 bases from J, leaving 20 bases between. CDR1 and CDR2 from the germline V gene are SEHNR and FQNEAQ (reference sequence). The CDR3 has 17 amino acids. CDR3 loop: CASSPLRRLGGSYEQYF. The CDR3 coding sequence is TGTGCCAGCAGCCCCCTCCGGCGACTAGGCGGCTCCTACGAGCAGTACTTC.

The chain's CDR3 is CASSEGQGAEGYTF. In DNA form, the CDR3 reads TGTGCCAGCAGCGAGGGACAGGGGGCGGAGGGCTACACCTTC. V is TRBV11-2 and J is TRBJ1-2, with TRBD1 matching 12 bases. CDR1 and CDR2 (germline): SGHAT, FQNNGV. This CDR3 has 14 residues. The ends lost 5 bases at V and 8 bases at J; junction bases unmatched: 6.

The chain combines TRBV5-4 with TRBJ1-1; no clear D. The CDR3 is 13 amino acids. CDR1 and CDR2 (germline): SGHNT, YYREEE (reference sequence). Trimming took 4 bases from V and 6 from J, leaving 13 bases between them. The CDR3 loop reads CASSPTAGPEAFF. Here the CDR3 DNA reads TGTGCCAGCAGCCCCACGGCAGGCCCTGAAGCTTTCTTT.

The CDR3 region has the DNA TGTGCCAGCAGTTCGGGACTAACGAACACCGGGGAGCTGTTTTTT. Translating gives CASSSGLTNTGELFF. V gene TRBV27 combines with J gene TRBJ2-2; 7 bases are shared with TRBD2. J gave up 0 bases and V 4 bases, and 2 bases lay outside the gene matches. In germline, CDR1 is MNHEY, CDR2 SMNVEV (reference sequence). The CDR3 contains 15 residues.

The chain joins TRBV28 to TRBJ1-1; D ambiguous. The length of the CDR3 is 14 residues. Germline lookup yields CDR1 MDHEN and CDR2 SYDVKM. V dropped 6 bases and J dropped 5 bases, with 16 bases sitting between them. The CDR3 nucleotides are TGTGCCAGCAGCCCAGGCGTGTGGTATACTGAAGCTTTCTTT. This translates into CASSPGVWYTEAFF.

The chain employs TRBV25-1 and TRBJ1-2, with a tentative D call TRBD1 (6 bases). Germline assignment: CDR1 MGHDK and CDR2 SYGVNS. CDR3 length equals 15 residues. Trimming took 1 base from V and 1 from J, leaving 10 bases between them. DNA for the CDR3: TGTGCCAGCAGTGAATTTGGCAGGGGTAACTATGGCTACACCTTC. Its translation is CASSEFGRGNYGYTF.

The chain combines TRBV27 with TRBJ1-1; 7 bases map to TRBD1. V shed 3 bases, J shed 1 base, and the junction held 8 bases outside the gene matches. The V gene's germline CDR1 is MNHEY and CDR2 SMNVEV (reference sequence). The CDR3 loop spans 16 amino acids. DNA of the CDR3: TGTGCCAGCAGTTTGACAGGGAAGGACGCGAACACTGAAGCTTTCTTT. Translation: CASSLTGKDANTEAFF.

The CDR3 is CASSFTSGEYNEQFF. The CDR3 nucleotides are TGTGCCAGCAGCTTCACTAGCGGGGAATACAATGAGCAGTTCTTC. V and J are TRBV7-2 and TRBJ2-1; 10 bases are a match to TRBD2. Trimming at V came to 3 bases and at J to 4 bases, leaving 3 bases not matched to a gene. Germline loops: CDR1 SGHTA, CDR2 FQGNSA. The CDR3 totals 15 residues.

This clone was seen a few times. The gene calls are TRBV2 and TRBJ2-2; possible D gene TRBD2, 6 bases. The V end lost 3 bases, the J end lost 7 bases, and 12 bases lay between the germline ends. Germline lookup yields CDR1 SNHLY and CDR2 FYNNEI. The CDR3 has 14 residues. CDR3 bases: TGTGCCAGCAGTGACAGACTAGTCGGCGGGGAGCTGTTTTTT. Amino acid sequence: CASSDRLVGGELFF.

This sequence joins TRBV2 and TRBJ2-1; 8 bases map to TRBD2. Germline V CDR1 and CDR2: SNHLY, FYNNEI. The CDR3 is 15 residues long. Trimming took 5 bases from V and 2 from J; bases not matched to a gene: 5. In nucleotides, the CDR3 is TGTGCCAGCAGTCCTCGGGGGGGAACCTACAATGAGCAGTTCTTC. Its protein product is CASSPRGGTYNEQFF.

The chain joins TRBV19 to TRBJ1-4; D is undetermined. Germline V lookup: CDR1 LNHDA, CDR2 SQIVND (reference sequence). CDR3 size: 17 residues. The V end lost 11 bases, the J end lost 0 bases, and 22 bases lay between the germline ends. The CDR3 nucleotides read TGTGCCCGTCCCTGCCGGTTGTGTAGTACAACTAATGAAAAACTGTTTTTT. Residues: CARPCRLCSTTNEKLFF.

V is TRBV19 and J is TRBJ1-6, with D perhaps matching TRBD1 (6 bases). The length of the CDR3 is 13 residues. In germline, CDR1 is LNHDA, CDR2 SQIVND (reference sequence). Trimming took 4 bases from V and 10 from J, leaving 11 bases between them. Written as DNA, the CDR3 is TGTGCCAGTAGTACCAACAGGGACTCACCCCTCCACTTT. Translating it yields CASSTNRDSPLHF.

This rearrangement joins TRBV4-1 to TRBJ1-1, with 12 bases aligning to TRBD1. The CDR3 sequence is 15 residues long. CDR1 and CDR2 (germline): MGHRA, YSYEKL. Trimming removed 4 bases from V and 6 bases from J; junction bases left unmatched: 6. CDR3 in DNA: TGCGCCAGCAGCCCAACGGGACAGGGGGCCGCTGAAGCTTTCTTT. It yields the protein CASSPTGQGAAEAFF.

The chain carries TRBV19 and TRBJ2-7; D not resolved. Germline lookup yields CDR1 LNHDA and CDR2 SQIVND (reference sequence). This CDR3 spans 14 amino acids. V dropped 5 bases and J dropped 2 bases, with 13 bases sitting between them. The CDR3 DNA sequence: TGTGCCAGTAGTCCAGCACCTGGGCCCTACGAGCAGTACTTC. This encodes CASSPAPGPYEQYF.

The genes are TRBV4-2 and TRBJ2-7; the D is unclear. CDR3 length equals 15 residues. CDR1 is LGHNA and CDR2 is YNFKEQ in the germline V gene. V dropped 1 base and J dropped 3 bases, with 13 bases sitting between them. The CDR3 here is CASSQARSVGYEQYF. CDR3 in DNA: TGTGCCAGCAGCCAAGCAAGGAGTGTTGGCTACGAGCAGTACTTC.

This rearrangement joins TRBV7-3 to TRBJ1-2; the D gene is possibly TRBD1 (6 bases). Per the germline V gene, CDR1 is SGHTA and CDR2 is FQGTGA. Trimming removed 11 bases from V and 7 bases from J, with 20 bases in between. CDR3 length: 13 residues. The CDR3 nucleotides read TGTGCCGCCGGGACATTAGTTTATGGTGGCTACACCTTC. Translating gives CAAGTLVYGGYTF.

There are a few counts of this clone. This chain links TRBV10-3 with TRBJ1-5; D not certain. From germline, CDR1 is ENHRY and CDR2 SYGVKD. Trimming pared 2 bases from V and 6 bases from J, leaving 8 bases between. This CDR3 spans 13 amino acids. The CDR3 reads CAISEKETQPQHF. CDR3 DNA: TGTGCCATCAGTGAGAAGGAGACTCAGCCCCAGCATTTT.

The V call is TRBV30, the J call TRBJ2-7; TRBD2 agrees at 8 bases. CDR1 GTSNPN and CDR2 SVGIG come from the germline V gene (reference sequence). The CDR3 is made up of 14 amino acids. The J segment lost 1 base and the V segment lost 3 bases, leaving 5 bases of the junction unmatched. The CDR3 nucleotides are TGTGCCTGGAGCGGCGGGGGGTTTTCCTACGAGCAGTACTTC. This sequence encodes CAWSGGGFSYEQYF. Complete variable domain (other parts from reference TRBV30 and TRBJ2-7): SQTIHQWPATLVQPVGSPLSLECTVEGTSNPNLYWYRQAAGRGLQLLFYSVGIGQISSEVPQNLSASRPQDRQFILSSKKLLLSDSGFYLCAWSGGGFSYEQYFGPGTRLTVT.

The gene calls are TRBV4-3 and TRBJ2-2; tentative D call: TRBD1 (6 bases). V lost 4 bases and J 0 bases, leaving 12 bases between the germline ends. The CDR3 is 16 amino acids. Germline V gene sequence: CDR1 LGHNA, CDR2 YSLEER. The CDR3 coding sequence is TGCGCCAGCAGCCTCGGACAGATCGCGAACACCGGGGAGCTGTTTTTT. It translates to CASSLGQIANTGELFF.

The chain uses TRBV27 and TRBJ2-5; 14 bases map to TRBD2. Losses at the gene ends were 5 bases for V and 5 bases for J; bases not matched to a gene: 4. From germline, CDR1 is MNHEY and CDR2 SMNVEV (reference sequence). The CDR3 runs to 15 residues. The CDR3 is CASSGLAGGIETQYF. The CDR3 nucleotides read TGTGCCAGCAGTGGACTAGCGGGGGGTATCGAGACCCAGTACTTC.

The CDR3, as DNA: TGCGCCAGCAGCTTTCCCATGCTAGCGGGGACCTACAATGAGCAGTTCTTC. This encodes CASSFPMLAGTYNEQFF. The chain is built from TRBV5-1 and TRBJ2-1; 9 nucleotides match TRBD2. The CDR3 has 17 amino acids. Germline V gene sequence: CDR1 SGHRS, CDR2 YFSETQ. V was pared by 2 bases and J by 2 bases, with 8 bases of the junction left unmatched.